The rows below give T cell receptor beta chains drawn from one sample of a study of cytomegalovirus exposure and HLA in healthy donors. Clones were sequenced by immunoSEQ multiplex PCR, and TCRdb holds only the in-frame ones, with some missing. The repertoire holds about 130,000 clones, with over 50% as singletons. The sample comprised PBMCs. These receptors all come from a human donor in good health. The CDR3 runs from the conserved cysteine through the conserved F or W. The D gene is left open where the match is weak. Size values are once, few and many counts, or a class for expanded clones, and some rows have none.

V	J	D	size	length	DNA	CDR3
TRBV19	TRBJ2-1	-	-	14	TGTGCCAGTACGGAGGACAGAGATCCCAATGAGCAGTTCTTC	CASTEDRDPNEQFF
TRBV7-2	TRBJ1-5	-	once	16	TGTGCCAGCAGTCAAAGCCTAGGACTCCAGGATCAGCCCCAGCATTTT	CASSQSLGLQDQPQHF
TRBV11-3	TRBJ2-3	TRBD1	-	16	TGTGCCAGCAGCTTAGCTGGACAGGGACGCACAGATACGCAGTATTTT	CASSLAGQGRTDTQYF
TRBV9	TRBJ1-3	-	-	15	TGTGCCAGCAGCGTAGTGGCAGGGGCGGGAAACACCATATATTTT	CASSVVAGAGNTIYF
TRBV9	TRBJ2-4	-	few	15	TGTGCCAGCAGCCCCGAGGGTTGGCGCGAAAACATTCAGTACTTC	CASSPEGWRENIQYF
TRBV7-9	TRBJ2-3	TRBD2	-	16	TGTGCCAGCAGACCCGCTAGCGGGAGGTTCTCAGATACGCAGTATTTT	CASRPASGRFSDTQYF
TRBV19	TRBJ2-5	TRBD1	-	13	TGTGCCAGTAGTATAGGACAGGGAGAGACCCAGTACTTC	CASSIGQGETQYF
TRBV10-2	TRBJ2-7	-	-	10	TGCGCCACATTGGCGGGGGAGCAGTACTTC	CATLAGEQYF
TRBV5-1	TRBJ2-7	TRBD1	-	15	TGCGCCAGCAGCTTGGATACAGGGGGCGGGTACGAGCAGTACTTC	CASSLDTGGGYEQYF
TRBV6-1	TRBJ2-7	TRBD2	-	19	TGTGCCAGCAGTGAAGAAGGGACTAGCGGGATGCCCATGAGGGGAGAGCAGTACTTC	CASSEEGTSGMPMRGEQYF
TRBV5-1	TRBJ1-1	TRBD1	-	15	TGCGCCAGCAGTAACCCGGACAGGGGTGGAACTGAAGCTTTCTTT	CASSNPDRGGTEAFF
TRBV18	TRBJ2-7	TRBD2	few	14	TGTGCCAGCTCACGTACGGGAGGCTCCTACGAGCAGTACTTC	CASSRTGGSYEQYF
TRBV5-1	TRBJ2-1	-	-	14	TGCGCCAGCAGCTTGTCTGGGCCCCCCAATGAGCAGTTCTTC	CASSLSGPPNEQFF
TRBV27	TRBJ2-1	TRBD2	-	14	TGTGCCAGCAGTTCGAGACTAGCGGGAGGTGAGCAGTTCTTC	CASSSRLAGGEQFF
TRBV28	TRBJ2-3	TRBD2	-	14	TGTGCCAGCACCGTCAGCGGGGGCCCAGATACGCAGTATTTT	CASTVSGGPDTQYF
TRBV19	TRBJ2-1	TRBD2	-	21	TGTGCCAGTAGTACCCCAAGGTGGACTAGCGGGGGTGACCTCTCCTACAATGAGCAGTTCTTC	CASSTPRWTSGGDLSYNEQFF
TRBV10-2	TRBJ2-1	-	few	14	TGCGCCAGCAGTGAGTTAGCGGACTACAATGAGCAGTTCTTC	CASSELADYNEQFF
TRBV4-3	TRBJ2-7	TRBD2	few	19	TGCGCCAGCAGCCAAGAGAGTATGACTAGCGGGAGTCGAACGTGGGAGCAGTACTTC	CASSQESMTSGSRTWEQYF
TRBV28	TRBJ2-5	TRBD2	-	16	TGTGCCAGCAGTTTACTCGCGGGAGGGTTTACGGAGACCCAGTACTTC	CASSLLAGGFTETQYF
TRBV7-9	TRBJ2-3	TRBD2	-	17	TGTGCCAGCAGCTTATCCTTCTCGGGGGGGAGCACAGATACGCAGTATTTT	CASSLSFSGGSTDTQYF
TRBV9	TRBJ2-2	TRBD2	-	15	TGTGCCAGCAGCGTAGCGGGAGGGCCGACCGGGGAGCTGTTTTTT	CASSVAGGPTGELFF
TRBV5-4	TRBJ2-1	-	few	15	TGTGCCAGCAGCTTGAAGACAGGTGCTTACAATGAGCAGTTCTTC	CASSLKTGAYNEQFF
TRBV4-3	TRBJ2-2	TRBD1	-	18	TGCGCCAGCAGCCAAGGCAGGGGAGGGGACAGGGACACCGGGGAGCTGTTTTTT	CASSQGRGGDRDTGELFF
TRBV18	TRBJ2-3	-	-	15	TGTGCCAGCTCACCAGCTACCTCTCCGCCAGATACGCAGTATTTT	CASSPATSPPDTQYF
TRBV19	TRBJ2-7	TRBD1	-	14	TGTGCCAGTAGTAAGGGGGACAGGGGCAACGAGCAGTACTTC	CASSKGDRGNEQYF
TRBV7-2	TRBJ2-2	-	-	17	TGTGCCAGCAGCTACCCCGGGACACCAAAAAACACCGGGGAGCTGTTTTTT	CASSYPGTPKNTGELFF
TRBV28	TRBJ2-7	TRBD2	-	14	TGTGCCAGCAGACTAAGGACTAGCGGATACGAGCAGTACTTC	CASRLRTSGYEQYF
TRBV5-4	TRBJ2-3	TRBD2	few	16	TGTGCCAGCAGCTCCCTGACTAGCGGGATTACAGATACGCAGTATTTT	CASSSLTSGITDTQYF
TRBV29-1	TRBJ2-2	TRBD1	-	14	TGCAGCGTTTTTGGGACAGGGTGGCCCGGGGAGCTGTTTTTT	CSVFGTGWPGELFF
TRBV13	TRBJ2-7	-	few	11	TGTGCCAGCAGCTTAGGCCCAGAGCAGTACTTC	CASSLGPEQYF
TRBV6-5	TRBJ2-7	TRBD1	few	14	TGTGCCAGCAGTCAGGGACAGGGAAGGAACGAGCAGTACTTC	CASSQGQGRNEQYF
TRBV6-1	TRBJ2-3	TRBD1	-	15	TGTGCCAGCAGTTCTCCGGGACAGGGGACAGATACGCAGTATTTT	CASSSPGQGTDTQYF
TRBV5-5	TRBJ2-5	TRBD2	-	17	TGTGCCAGCAGCACTAGACCGGGACTAGCGGACCAAGAGACCCAGTACTTC	CASSTRPGLADQETQYF
TRBV6-5	TRBJ2-7	-	-	13	TGTGCCAGCGCGAGTGACAGCTCCTACGAGCAGTACTTC	CASASDSSYEQYF
TRBV27	TRBJ2-1	TRBD2	-	14	TGTGCCAGCAGACCTAGCGGGGGCTACAATGAGCAGTTCTTC	CASRPSGGYNEQFF
TRBV7-2	TRBJ2-7	-	-	16	TGTGCCAGCAGCCCAGGGCCTTACAGGGACCCCTACGAGCAGTACTTC	CASSPGPYRDPYEQYF
TRBV7-9	TRBJ2-2	TRBD1	-	15	TGTGCCAGCAGCCGGGACAGGGGAATCACCGGGGAGCTGTTTTTT	CASSRDRGITGELFF
TRBV11-2	TRBJ2-2	TRBD2	-	17	TGTGCCAGCAGCCTACACGGCGGCGGGAGGGTCGGTGAGGAGCTGTTTTTT	CASSLHGGGRVGEELFF
TRBV7-3	TRBJ2-1	-	-	16	TGTGCCAGCAGCTTAAACCCACTCCGCACTTACAATGAGCAGTTCTTC	CASSLNPLRTYNEQFF
TRBV6-4	TRBJ2-2	-	-	14	TGTGCCAGCAGTGACGGGACTAACACCGGGGAGCTGTTTTTT	CASSDGTNTGELFF
TRBV11-2	TRBJ1-1	-	few	17	TGTGCCAGCAGCCCGAGGGGGAGGGGGATCGACTTCACTGAAGCTTTCTTT	CASSPRGRGIDFTEAFF
TRBV6-5	TRBJ2-3	TRBD1	few	16	TGTGCCAGCAGTTATTCCGGGACAGGGGGAACAGATACGCAGTATTTT	CASSYSGTGGTDTQYF
TRBV7-9	TRBJ2-5	-	-	13	TGTGCCAGCAGTCATAGTTCCCGGTGGACCCAGTACTTC	CASSHSSRWTQYF
TRBV28	TRBJ2-2	-	-	13	TGTGCCAGTCATAGTAGTTACACCGGGGAGCTGTTTTTT	CASHSSYTGELFF
TRBV29-1	TRBJ2-1	-	-	11	TGCAGCGTTGTCAGGGACAATGAGCAGTTCTTC	CSVVRDNEQFF
TRBV5-5	TRBJ1-2	TRBD1	-	15	TGTGCCAGCAGCTTGTCGGGACAGAGTAACTATGGCTACACCTTC	CASSLSGQSNYGYTF
TRBV28	TRBJ2-7	-	once	12	TGTGCCAGCAGTTGGGGCAACTACGAGCAGTACTTC	CASSWGNYEQYF
TRBV19	TRBJ2-4	TRBD1	-	13	TGTGCCAGTAGTATGGCGGACAGGAAAATTCAGTACTTC	CASSMADRKIQYF